This T cell receptor (beta chain) was recovered during a study of metastatic and nonmetastatic thyroid tumors. Looking at the study overall: Thyroid patients, malignant and benign, had repertoires compared across blood and tumor or nodule tissue. Findings of the study overall: Malignant thyroid tumors reportedly had TCR beta diversity that was significantly higher than in benign nodules, in blood and tumor.

Authors' processing steps: The study's classifier, a distant-metastasis tool for papillary thyroid cancer, was built using CDR3 differences across clinicopathological groups. TCRdb re-analyzed the PCR reads using MiXCR. TCRdb's processing, not the authors', yielded these V and J calls. The sample records about 30,000 clones, approximately 15% being singletons. The CDR3 spans 13 residues. In germline, CDR1 is DFQATT, CDR2 SNEGSKA (reference sequence). V dropped 3 bases and J dropped 3 bases, with 9 bases sitting between them. All patients reached thyroid surgery having received no treatment beforehand. Remarks on this clone: As yet, its antigen is unknown.

This TCR was recovered from a female donor with papillary thyroid cancer or a benign thyroid nodule (not recorded which). Some clones in this sample may be carry-over from other donors' samples. V usage is TRBV20-1 and J usage is TRBJ1-3; D not certain. Specimen: blood. CDR3 loop: CSARPPIGNTIYF. In nucleotides, the CDR3 is TGCAGTGCTAGGCCACCAATTGGAAACACCATATATTTT.